This TCR beta chain was retrieved from a study of blood T cell repertoires in COVID-19 (dated by TCRdb to the early 2020s). With regard to the full study: The collaborator samples originated in the United States, Italy and Spain and spanned the acute and convalescent phases of COVID-19. The material from the prospective study consisted of cDNA or gDNA derived from T cells, B-cell-depleted T cells, or PBMCs. Deeply sampled blood TCRbeta repertoires from subjects exposed to, actively infected with, or recovered from COVID-19 were included in the dataset. The repertoires were made available in a free public database intended to serve as a resource for research on the immune response to SARS-CoV-2. Samples came from the ongoing ImmuneRACE study (first 160 participants) plus 1,254 subjects from 6 global collaborators. The sample metadata nearly always contained a de-identified subject ID, COVID-19 status, age in years and sex. Where HLA class I and class II types were available, the types were taken from metadata supplied by the sample provider, not from assay-based typing.

The immunoSEQ Assay, a bias-controlled multiplex PCR, was used to amplify TCRbeta CDR3 regions from genomic DNA. As for how the authors treated the data: Nucleated cell counts per sample were estimated from amplification of reference gene primers within the assay. To quantify the absolute abundance of each unique TCRbeta CDR3 rearrangement, sequence reads were collapsed and filtered. For each sample, productive Simpson clonality was calculated as the square root of Simpson's diversity index across productive rearrangements. Imported from immuneACCESS, the table was reduced by TCRdb to in-frame sequences with V and J called. These copies leave out some clones; in studies compared against another copy, an unresolved V gene accounts for under half, and the cause of the remainder is not known. D and trimming were read from the DNA, whereas the V and J calls and clone size are those reported in that table. Here the sample has fewer than 200,000 clones; around 83% occur a single time. In total, the top ten clones hold 3.6% of the sample.

Results and caveats for the whole study, not just this receptor: How much clinical and demographic metadata was included differed by source and by participant, and the metadata was provided uncurated.

Regarding this clone: Its specific antigen is unknown. There are no base qualities to consult, and no much larger clone falls within one base.

In the prospective study, participants were about 18 to 89 years old, resided in around 25 geographic areas of the United States, and were enrolled through a virtual design. Cohort assignment in the prospective study relied on participant-reported clinical history from a screening survey and a study questionnaire. Each participant in the prospective study had whole blood, serum and a nasopharyngeal or oropharyngeal swab collected by mobile phlebotomists. Additional blood draws and questionnaires over an approximately 2-month period could optionally be provided by prospective study participants. Blood samples from the prospective study were shipped frozen or at room temperature prior to DNA extraction. The source of this sequence is a woman between 45 and 60 years old in a cohort exposed to, infected with or recovered from COVID-19 (not recorded which). The sample comprised PBMCs or T cells enriched from blood (not recorded which).

This receptor carries the CDR3 CASSPLGLAGLGSPYGELFF. The DNA reads as follows: TGCGCCAGCAGCCCCCTGGGCCTAGCGGGATTGGGTTCCCCTTATGGGGAGCTGTTTTTT. This receptor chain uses TRBV5-1 and TRBJ2-2, with 9 central nucleotides matching TRBD2. V ends up 4 bases short and J 8 bases short, with an unmatched junction base count of 24. Including the terminal cysteine and phenylalanine, the CDR3 comprises 20 residues. CDR3 DNA is the only sequence kept; it has 60 bases, read in frame from the first base. The CDR1 and CDR2 encoded by the germline V gene are SGHRS and YFSETQ.